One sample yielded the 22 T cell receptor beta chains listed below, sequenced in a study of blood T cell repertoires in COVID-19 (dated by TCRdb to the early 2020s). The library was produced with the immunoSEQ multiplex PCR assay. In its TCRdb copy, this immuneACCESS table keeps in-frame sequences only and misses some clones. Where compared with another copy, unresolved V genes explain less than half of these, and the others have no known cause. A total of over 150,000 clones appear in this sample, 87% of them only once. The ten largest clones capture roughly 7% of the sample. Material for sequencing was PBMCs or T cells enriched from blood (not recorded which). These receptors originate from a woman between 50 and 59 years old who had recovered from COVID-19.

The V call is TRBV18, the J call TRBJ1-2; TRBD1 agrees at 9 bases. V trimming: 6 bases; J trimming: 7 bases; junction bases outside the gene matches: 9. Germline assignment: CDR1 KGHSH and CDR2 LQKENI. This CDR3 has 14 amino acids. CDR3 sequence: CASSLDRGVTGYTF. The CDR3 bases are TGTGCCAGCTCCCTGGACAGGGGCGTAACTGGCTACACCTTC.

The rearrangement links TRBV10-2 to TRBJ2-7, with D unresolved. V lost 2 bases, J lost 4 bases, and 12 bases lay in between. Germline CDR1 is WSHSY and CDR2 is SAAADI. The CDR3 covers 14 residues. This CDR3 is CASSEHSKRYEQYF. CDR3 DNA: TGCGCCAGCAGTGAGCACAGCAAAAGATACGAGCAGTACTTC.

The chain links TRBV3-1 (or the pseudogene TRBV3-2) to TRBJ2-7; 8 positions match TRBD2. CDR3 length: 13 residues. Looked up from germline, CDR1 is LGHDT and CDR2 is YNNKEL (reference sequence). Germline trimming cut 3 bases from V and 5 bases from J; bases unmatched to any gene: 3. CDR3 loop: CASSHQAGDEQYF. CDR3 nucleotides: TGTGCCAGCAGCCACCAAGCGGGAGACGAGCAGTACTTC.

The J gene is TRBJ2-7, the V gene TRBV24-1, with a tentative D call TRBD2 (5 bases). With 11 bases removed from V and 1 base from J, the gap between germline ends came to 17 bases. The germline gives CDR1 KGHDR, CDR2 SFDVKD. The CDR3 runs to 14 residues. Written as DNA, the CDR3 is TGTGCCAACCTACCCCTGTGCGGGTCCTACGAGCAGTACTTC. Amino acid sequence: CANLPLCGSYEQYF.

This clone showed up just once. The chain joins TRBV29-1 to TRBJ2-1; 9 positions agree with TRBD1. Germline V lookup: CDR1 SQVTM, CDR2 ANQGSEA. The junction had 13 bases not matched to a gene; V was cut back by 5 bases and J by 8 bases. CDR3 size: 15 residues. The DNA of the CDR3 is TGCAGCGTTACCGGGACAGGGTCAAGATGGTATGAGCAGTTCTTC. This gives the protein CSVTGTGSRWYEQFF.

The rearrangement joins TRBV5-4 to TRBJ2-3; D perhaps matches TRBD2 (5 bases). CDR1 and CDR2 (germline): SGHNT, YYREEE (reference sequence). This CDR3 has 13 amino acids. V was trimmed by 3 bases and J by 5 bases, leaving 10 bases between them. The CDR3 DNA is TGTGCCAGCAGCTCCGCCGCGGGAGATACGCAGTATTTT. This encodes CASSSAAGDTQYF.

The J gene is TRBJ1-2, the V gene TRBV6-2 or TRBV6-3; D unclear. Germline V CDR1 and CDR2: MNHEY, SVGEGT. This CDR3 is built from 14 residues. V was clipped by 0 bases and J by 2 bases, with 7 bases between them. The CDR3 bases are TGTGCCAGCAGTTACTCGGCTCCCAACTATGGCTACACCTTC. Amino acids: CASSYSAPNYGYTF.

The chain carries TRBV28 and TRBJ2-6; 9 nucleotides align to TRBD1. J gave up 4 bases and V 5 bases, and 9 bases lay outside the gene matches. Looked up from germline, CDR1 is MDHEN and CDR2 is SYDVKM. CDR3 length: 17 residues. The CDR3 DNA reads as TGTGCCAGCAGTCCGCCGGGACAGGGATCCGGGGCCAACGTCCTGACTTTC. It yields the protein CASSPPGQGSGANVLTF.

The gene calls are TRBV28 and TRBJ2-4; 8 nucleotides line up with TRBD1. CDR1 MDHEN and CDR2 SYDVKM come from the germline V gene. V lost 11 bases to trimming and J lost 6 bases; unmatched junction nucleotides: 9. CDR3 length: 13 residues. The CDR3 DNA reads TGTGCCGCCGGATGGACAGGGAGAAACATTCAGTACTTC. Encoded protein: CAAGWTGRNIQYF.

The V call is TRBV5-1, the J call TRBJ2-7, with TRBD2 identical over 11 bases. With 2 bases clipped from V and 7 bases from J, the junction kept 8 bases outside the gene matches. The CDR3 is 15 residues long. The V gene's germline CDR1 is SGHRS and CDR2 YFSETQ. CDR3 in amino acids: CASSLLAGAAEEQYF. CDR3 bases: TGCGCCAGCAGCTTACTAGCGGGAGCCGCAGAAGAGCAGTACTTC.

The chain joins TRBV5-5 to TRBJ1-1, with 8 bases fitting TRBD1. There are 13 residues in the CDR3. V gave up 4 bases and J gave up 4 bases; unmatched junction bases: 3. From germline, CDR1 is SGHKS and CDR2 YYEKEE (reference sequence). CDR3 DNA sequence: TGTGCCAGCAGCCTAACAGGGGGCACTGAAGCTTTCTTT. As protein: CASSLTGGTEAFF. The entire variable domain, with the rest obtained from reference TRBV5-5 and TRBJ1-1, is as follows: DAGVTQSPTHLIKTRGQQVTLRCSPISGHKSVSWYQQVLGQGPQFIFQYYEKEERGRGNFPDRFSARQFPNYSSELNVNALLLGDSALYLCASSLTGGTEAFFGQGTRLTVV.

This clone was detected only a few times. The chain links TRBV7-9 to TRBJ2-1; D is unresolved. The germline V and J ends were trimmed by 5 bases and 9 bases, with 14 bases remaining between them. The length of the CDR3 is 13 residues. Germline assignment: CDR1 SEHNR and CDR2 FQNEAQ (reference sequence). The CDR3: CASSLPSASEQFF. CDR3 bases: TGTGCCAGCAGCCTCCCCTCTGCTAGTGAGCAGTTCTTC. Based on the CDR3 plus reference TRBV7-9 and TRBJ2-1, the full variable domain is DTGVSQNPRHKITKRGQNVTFRCDPISEHNRLYWYRQTLGQGPEFLTYFQNEAQLEKSRLLSDRFSAERPKGSFSTLEIQRTEQGDSAMYLCASSLPSASEQFFGPGTRLTVL.

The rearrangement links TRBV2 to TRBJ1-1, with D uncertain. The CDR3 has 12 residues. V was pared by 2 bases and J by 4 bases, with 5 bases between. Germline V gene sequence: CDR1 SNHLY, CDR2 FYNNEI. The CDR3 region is CASSESVTEAFF. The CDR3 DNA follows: TGTGCCAGCAGTGAATCTGTCACTGAAGCTTTCTTT.

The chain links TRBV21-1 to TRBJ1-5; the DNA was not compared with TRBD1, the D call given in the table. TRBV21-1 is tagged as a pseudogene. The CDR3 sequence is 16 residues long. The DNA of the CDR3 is TGTGCCAGCAGCCCTCTGACAGAGAATAGCAATCAGCCCCAGCATTTT. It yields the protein CASSPLTENSNQPQHF.

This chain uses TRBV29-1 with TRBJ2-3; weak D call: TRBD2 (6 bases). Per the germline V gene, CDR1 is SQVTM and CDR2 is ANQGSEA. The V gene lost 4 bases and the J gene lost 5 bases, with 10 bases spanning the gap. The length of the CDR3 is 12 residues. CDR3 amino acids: CSVAVGGDTQYF. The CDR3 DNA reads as TGCAGCGTTGCGGTGGGGGGAGATACGCAGTATTTT.

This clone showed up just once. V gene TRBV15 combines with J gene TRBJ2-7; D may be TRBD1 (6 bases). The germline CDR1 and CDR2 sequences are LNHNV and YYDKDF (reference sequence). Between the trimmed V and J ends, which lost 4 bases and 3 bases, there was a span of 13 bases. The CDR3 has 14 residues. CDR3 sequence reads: CATSTNRVNYEQYF. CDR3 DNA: TGTGCCACCAGCACCAACAGGGTGAACTACGAGCAGTACTTC.

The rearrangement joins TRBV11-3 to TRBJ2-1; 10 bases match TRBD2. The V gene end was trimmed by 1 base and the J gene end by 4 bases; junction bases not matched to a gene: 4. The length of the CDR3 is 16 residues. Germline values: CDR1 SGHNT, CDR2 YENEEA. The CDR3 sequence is CASSLVGAGGYNEQFF. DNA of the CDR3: TGTGCCAGCAGCTTAGTGGGAGCGGGAGGGTACAATGAGCAGTTCTTC.

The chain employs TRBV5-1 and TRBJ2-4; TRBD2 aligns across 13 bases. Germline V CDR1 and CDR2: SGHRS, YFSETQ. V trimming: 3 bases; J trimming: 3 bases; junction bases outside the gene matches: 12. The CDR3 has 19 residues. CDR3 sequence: CASSSEGTGLAGDKNIQYF. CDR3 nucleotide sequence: TGCGCCAGCAGCTCGGAGGGGACAGGACTAGCGGGAGACAAAAACATTCAGTACTTC.

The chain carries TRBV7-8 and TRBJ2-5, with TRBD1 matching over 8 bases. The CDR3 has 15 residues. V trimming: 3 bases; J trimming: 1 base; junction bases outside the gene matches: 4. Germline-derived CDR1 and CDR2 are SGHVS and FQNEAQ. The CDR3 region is CASSLRTGSQETQYF. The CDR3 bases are TGTGCCAGCAGCTTGAGGACAGGGTCCCAAGAGACCCAGTACTTC.

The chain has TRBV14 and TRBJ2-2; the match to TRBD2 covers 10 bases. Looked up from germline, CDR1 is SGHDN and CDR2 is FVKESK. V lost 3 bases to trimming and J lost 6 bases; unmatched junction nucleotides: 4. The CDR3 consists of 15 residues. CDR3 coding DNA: TGTGCCAGCAGCCAGGAAGCGGGAGGGCCCGGGGAGCTGTTTTTT. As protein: CASSQEAGGPGELFF.

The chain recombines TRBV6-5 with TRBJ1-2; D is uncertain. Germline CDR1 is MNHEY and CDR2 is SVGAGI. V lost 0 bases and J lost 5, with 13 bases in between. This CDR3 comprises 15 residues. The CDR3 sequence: CASSYSADSLYGYTF. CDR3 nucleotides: TGTGCCAGCAGTTACTCCGCTGACTCATTATATGGCTACACCTTC.

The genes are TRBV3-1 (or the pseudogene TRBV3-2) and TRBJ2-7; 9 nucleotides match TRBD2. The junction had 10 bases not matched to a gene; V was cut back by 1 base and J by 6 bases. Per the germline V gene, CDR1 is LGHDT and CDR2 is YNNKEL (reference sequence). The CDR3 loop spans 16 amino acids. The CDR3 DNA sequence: TGTGCCAGCAGCCAAGCTCGGGCGGGAGGGCCGTCCGAGCAGTACTTC. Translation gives CASSQARAGGPSEQYF.